Each of the 2 T cell receptor beta chains below was sequenced from the same sample in a study of shared clonotypes between healthy human individuals. Produced via immunoSEQ multiplex PCR; TCRdb's table is partial and in-frame only. The data contain over 95,000 clones, about 71% of them singletons. The sample comprised memory CD8+ T cells sorted from blood. Sample subset: CD45RO+ cells pooled with CCR7-negative TemRA cells. The source of these receptors is a woman younger than 45 in good health.

This sequence joins TRBV10-1 and TRBJ2-7, with 8 nucleotides matching TRBD2. In germline, CDR1 is WNHNN, CDR2 SYGVQD (reference sequence). The trim removed 0 bases at V and 2 bases at J, leaving 3 bases unmatched. CDR3 size: 15 residues. For the CDR3, the DNA is TGCGCCAGCAGTGAGTCGATACTAGCGGCCTACGAGCAGTACTTC. Amino acids: CASSESILAAYEQYF.

This clone was found many times. The J gene is TRBJ1-1, the V gene TRBV6-1, with D tentatively TRBD1 (6 bases). Trimming stripped 6 bases from V and 3 bases from J, with 11 bases between. The CDR3 extends over 13 amino acids. Looked up from germline, CDR1 is MNHNS and CDR2 is SASEGT. CDR3 coding DNA: TGTGCCAGCAGGTCAGGGGCCCACACTGAAGCTTTCTTT. Its translation: CASRSGAHTEAFF.